In this sample, the clone carrying this T cell receptor (beta chain) turned up once. Its specificity is not known. PCR primers comprised 60 Vbeta and 13 Jbeta primers. The table came from immunoSEQ multiplex PCR; TCRdb's copy has only in-frame clones and leaves some out. The data show approximately 150,000 clones, 70% to 80% seen once. The sample originates from a study of cytomegalovirus exposure and HLA in healthy donors. Points from the study as a whole: Most TCR sequences showed up rarely, but some public TCRs showed up in many donors. It has been reported that TCR beta sequences accurately predicted the HLA-A and HLA-B alleles of most subjects. Cytomegalovirus-associated status was assigned to about 180 TCR beta chains. High sensitivity and specificity were reportedly achieved when the classifier diagnosed cytomegalovirus status.

Germline V gene sequence: CDR1 SGHTA, CDR2 FQGNSA. Deletions cut 2 bases from V and 5 bases from J, with 11 bases between. The CDR3 is 14 amino acids. Material for sequencing was PBMCs. The TCR sequence derives from a woman aged 50 to 60 in good health and CMV-seronegative. The chain joins TRBV7-2 to TRBJ2-3; possibly TRBD2 for D (5 bases). CDR3 coding DNA: TGTGCCAGCAGCTTACGAGGGCAGAGAGATACGCAGTATTTT. Translation: CASSLRGQRDTQYF.